This TCR beta chain was profiled in a study of cytomegalovirus exposure and HLA in healthy donors. Vbeta (60) and Jbeta (13) primers were used in the PCR. Sequencing was performed with immunoSEQ multiplex PCR; in TCRdb, only in-frame clones are kept and a portion is missing. The repertoire includes 200,000 to 300,000 clones, around 78% of them detected once, and less than 0.6% sits in the top ten. V was clipped by 5 bases and J by 5 bases; unmatched bases: 14. This CDR3 spans 16 amino acids. CDR1 is SGHTA and CDR2 is FQGNSA in the germline V gene. What was sequenced was PBMCs. V gene TRBV7-2 combines with J gene TRBJ2-7, with 8 bases lining up with TRBD1. The receptor comes from a boy aged 10-17 years in good health and CMV-seronegative. Here the CDR3 reads CASSPRTGIPPHEQYF. DNA for the CDR3: TGTGCCAGCAGCCCACGGACAGGGATCCCTCCCCACGAGCAGTACTTC.